The entry below describes one T cell receptor (beta chain). Frequency shows this clonotype is medium-sized (0.01 to 0.1%); no count was noted. Its antigen is still unknown. Per the germline V gene (reference sequence), SEHNR is the CDR1 and FQNEAQ is the CDR2. Taken from cysteine to phenylalanine, the CDR3 has 14 residues. No DNA is listed. This record belongs to a study of human CD8 memory T cell subsets (TCRdb year 2020). Regarding the study in general: To assess clonal relationships, the TCRbeta repertoires of stem-like (TSTEM), progenitor exhausted-like (TPEX) and effector memory CD8+ T cell subsets were compared. TCRbeta repertoires were obtained from over 5 donors, each contributing TSTEM, TPEX and effector memory subsets. Results the study describes overall, beyond this receptor: Only TCRbeta chains were sequenced, and repertoire comparisons were based on six donors, with testing performed by paired t-tests and Bonferroni correction. Greater repertoire diversity in TSTEM than in TPEX subsets was suggested by Chao1 estimates, potentially reflecting a broader range of specificities. Clonotypes were shared with effector memory cells by both stem-like subsets, but only minimal overlap was found between TSTEM and TPEX repertoires, suggesting distinct antigen spectra. Normalized Shannon-Wiener diversity was similarly high in the TSTEM and TPEX subsets, while the effector memory subsets were comparatively less diverse.

Density gradient separation was used to isolate peripheral blood mononuclear cells from healthy donor buffy coats. The study enriched total CD8+ T cells through negative magnetic separation using EasySep or MojoSort CD8+ T cell isolation kits. An RNeasy Mini Kit was used to extract total RNA from duplicate vials of roughly 150,000 sorted CD8+ T cells per subset. PBMCs were used either fresh or after cryopreservation in fetal bovine serum containing approximately 9.5% DMSO. Fluorescence-activated cell sorting on a FACSAria III was used to sort the CD8+ T cell subsets to purity. A Human TCR Profiling Kit was used to prepare UMI-labeled 5' RACE TCRbeta libraries. Every TCRbeta library was prepared in parallel, with the same number of PCR cycles used for all of the libraries. In the original analysis: Each TCRbeta library contained between roughly 3,000 and 18,000 functional CDR3beta clonotypes. MIGEC 1.2.9 handled UMI extraction and consensus assembly, with a minimum of three reads required per UMI. In-frame CDR3beta repertoires were extracted with MiXCR 3.0.3. Each sample was downsampled to 42,000 randomly selected UMIs before diversity metrics were computed in VDJtools 1.2.1. For each sample pair, the repertoire overlap metrics D, R and F2 were calculated in VDJtools using the top 3,000 clones. Following TCRdb reprocessing, every CDR3 protein sequence forms one entry, and DNA is not provided. The V and J calls follow TCRdb's processing rather than the paper's. This sample's records show some 6,700 distinct CDR3 sequences. The top ten hold about 24% of the sample.

This sequence originates from a human donor in good health. Sequencing used CD8+ T cells from PBMCs. Here the chain combines TRBV7-9 and TRBJ1-2. The CDR3 region reads CASRSPTDSYGYTF.